Presented here are 21 T cell receptor beta chains from one specimen sequenced in a study of T-cell memory formation after mild COVID-19. Using its own MiXCR run on the 5' RACE reads, TCRdb lists one record per CDR3 protein. Of about 270,000 distinct CDR3 sequences listed, over 15% are singletons. The material sequenced was PBMCs or a T cell subset sorted from them (not recorded which). The receptors here all came from a man aged 18-30 years who had mild COVID-19 (a few samples of this study predate the infection). Cell type and time point are not known.

The chain combines TRBV27 with TRBJ2-7, with 11 bases matching TRBD1. The J segment lost 3 bases and the V segment lost 6 bases, leaving 4 bases of the junction unmatched. This CDR3 has 14 residues. Germline loops: CDR1 MNHEY, CDR2 SMNVEV (reference sequence). DNA for the CDR3: TGTGCCAGCAGGGGGACAGGGGGATACTACGAGCAGTACGTC. Its translation is CASRGTGGYYEQYV.

CDR3 nucleotide sequence: TGCAGCGTTCGACAGGCCGGTTATGGCTACACCTTC. It translates to CSVRQAGYGYTF. The chain carries TRBV29-1 and TRBJ1-2; the D gene is possibly TRBD1 (6 bases). Looked up from germline, CDR1 is SQVTM and CDR2 is ANQGSEA. This CDR3 is built from 12 residues. Trimming stripped 5 bases from V and 5 bases from J, with 12 bases between. The entire variable domain, with the rest obtained from reference TRBV29-1 and TRBJ1-2, is as follows: SAVISQKPSRDICQRGTSLTIQCQVDSQVTMMFWYRQQPGQSLTLIATANQGSEATYESGFVIDKFPISRPNLTFSTLTVSNMSPEDSSIYLCSVRQAGYGYTFGSGTRLTVV.

A few counts support this clonotype. V and J are TRBV11-1 and TRBJ1-1, with 10 positions matching TRBD1. The germline V gene encodes CDR1 SGHAT and CDR2 FQDESV (reference sequence). CDR3 length: 14 amino acids. The V and J ends lost 2 bases and 6 bases, in that order; junction bases with no gene match: 3. CDR3 coding DNA: TGTGCCAGCAGCTTAAGACAGGGGGCCTCTGAAGCTTTCTTT. Translated: CASSLRQGASEAFF.

This clonotype was detected only once. The CDR3 region has the DNA TGTGCCAGCAGTGAAGCTGTGGGGACAGGGCTGTCCGGCTACACCTTC. It is translated as CASSEAVGTGLSGYTF. V is TRBV6-1 and J is TRBJ1-2; 9 bases align to TRBD1. The CDR3 runs 16 residues. V lost 0 bases and J lost 8; bases outside the gene matches: 10. Germline CDR1 MNHNS, CDR2 SASEGT.

This chain joins TRBV5-1 and TRBJ2-1; the D gene is possibly TRBD2 (6 bases). CDR3 size: 15 residues. CDR1 and CDR2 from the germline V gene are SGHRS and YFSETQ. Trimming took off 2 bases at V and 5 bases at J, with 14 bases between the two ends. CDR3 loop: CASSFTGDPHNEQFF. DNA of the CDR3: TGCGCCAGCAGCTTTACGGGGGACCCTCACAATGAGCAGTTCTTC.

The chain joins TRBV4-1 to TRBJ2-1; D is uncertain. Trimming removed 1 base at V and 2 bases at J, with 9 bases between. The V gene's germline CDR1 is MGHRA and CDR2 YSYEKL. The CDR3 covers 15 residues. The chain's CDR3 is CASSQGSVTYNEQFF. DNA for the CDR3: TGCGCCAGCAGCCAAGGATCAGTTACCTACAATGAGCAGTTCTTC.

This clonotype appeared a few times. V is TRBV12-3 or TRBV12-4 and J is TRBJ2-1; 7 bases align to TRBD2. The CDR3 spans 15 residues. The ends lost 6 bases at V and 7 bases at J; junction bases unmatched: 12. CDR3 region: CASSLWGGGSNEQFF. The CDR3 DNA is TGTGCCAGCAGCTTGTGGGGGGGAGGTTCGAATGAGCAGTTCTTC.

This clonotype was seen only a few times. This chain connects TRBV19 to TRBJ2-6; D possibly corresponds to TRBD2 (5 bases). From germline, CDR1 is LNHDA and CDR2 SQIVND (reference sequence). This CDR3 comprises 14 residues. V dropped 6 bases and J dropped 1 base, with 7 bases sitting between them. CDR3 in DNA: TGTGCCAGTAGGAGGGAATCTGGGGCCAACGTCCTGACTTTC. This codes for CASRRESGANVLTF.

This clonotype has a handful of counts. The chain combines TRBV29-1 with TRBJ2-4; 12 bases match TRBD2. The junction had 4 bases not matched to a gene; V was cut back by 7 bases and J by 6 bases. The CDR3 runs 13 residues. Germline V lookup: CDR1 SQVTM, CDR2 ANQGSEA. CDR3 bases: TGCAGCGCAAAGACTAGCGGGGGAAACATTCAGTACTTC. Translating gives CSAKTSGGNIQYF.

CDR3 nucleotide sequence: TGTGCCAGCAGCCGGACAGGGGGGTGGACCGGGGAGCTGTTTTTT. Protein sequence: CASSRTGGWTGELFF. The rearrangement links TRBV27 to TRBJ2-2; 10 bases match TRBD1. This CDR3 spans 15 amino acids. V trimming: 6 bases; J trimming: 5 bases; junction bases outside the gene matches: 6. Looked up from germline, CDR1 is MNHEY and CDR2 is SMNVEV (reference sequence).

As to this clonotype: An end of the junction does not agree with germline; a read error may underlie this. This chain joins TRBV6-2 or TRBV6-3 and TRBJ1-5; 7 bases map to TRBD1. The CDR3 extends over 16 amino acids. Germline V gene lookup returns CDR1 MNHEY and CDR2 SVGEGT. The CDR3 loop reads CDSSYSTGTANQPQHF. DNA for the CDR3: TGTGACAGCAGTTACTCCACCGGGACAGCAAATCAGCCCCAGCATTTT.

The chain recombines TRBV10-3 with TRBJ1-6, with a possible D match to TRBD1 (5 bases). The CDR3 has 12 residues. V gave up 3 bases and J gave up 8 bases, with 5 bases separating them. The V gene's germline CDR1 is ENHRY and CDR2 SYGVKD. The CDR3: CAISDRDSPLHF. CDR3 bases: TGTGCCATCAGTGACAGGGATTCACCCCTCCACTTT.

This clonotype was detected a few times. This chain connects TRBV9 to TRBJ2-1; D remains unclear. Trimming took off 0 bases at V and 7 bases at J, with 11 bases between the two ends. From germline, CDR1 is SGDLS and CDR2 YYNGEE. The CDR3 length is 14 residues. DNA for the CDR3: TGTGCCAGCAGCGTAGTTTGGGCTACGAATGAGCAGTTCTTC. Translation: CASSVVWATNEQFF.

This clonotype has at least ten counts. The chain combines TRBV6-2 or TRBV6-3 with TRBJ2-7; 14 bases are shared with TRBD2. J gave up 6 bases and V 5 bases, and 6 bases lay outside the gene matches. The CDR3 has 15 residues. The germline V gene has CDR1 MNHEY and CDR2 SVGEGT. CDR3 loop: CASSPGLAGVGEQYV. The CDR3 DNA reads as TGTGCCAGCAGTCCGGGACTAGCGGGGGTAGGCGAGCAGTACGTC.

This clonotype was counted a few times. The V gene is TRBV2, the J gene TRBJ1-2, with D possibly TRBD1 on 5 matching bases. The CDR3 has 12 residues. The V end was cut by 10 bases, the J end by 7 bases, with 16 bases between. CDR1 is SNHLY and CDR2 is FYNNEI in the germline V gene. The CDR3 spells CANPQGFRGYTF. CDR3 nucleotides: TGTGCCAACCCTCAGGGTTTTCGTGGCTACACCTTC.

This rearrangement joins TRBV10-3 to TRBJ2-2; 9 nucleotides agree with TRBD1. In germline, CDR1 is ENHRY, CDR2 SYGVKD. V lost 4 bases to trimming and J lost 2 bases; unmatched junction nucleotides: 5. The length of the CDR3 is 16 residues. The CDR3 protein is CAISGMDRGNTGELFF. CDR3 DNA sequence: TGTGCCATCAGTGGGATGGACAGGGGAAACACCGGGGAGCTGTTTTTT.

This clonotype was recorded a few times. The chain employs TRBV20-1 and TRBJ2-7; D call uncertain. Trimming shortened V by 6 bases and J by 0 bases, and 18 bases separated the two germline ends. CDR3 size: 15 residues. Germline V gives CDR1 DFQATT, CDR2 SNEGSKA (reference sequence). The DNA for the CDR3 is TGCAGTGCAAGCGACCTCAACAGCATCTCCTACGAGCAGTACGTC. Protein sequence: CSASDLNSISYEQYV.

This clonotype was seen at least ten times. The CDR3 DNA follows: TGTGCCAGCAGCTTAGGACGGAACTCTGGAAACACCATATATTTT. Residues: CASSLGRNSGNTIYF. This chain joins TRBV7-9 and TRBJ1-3, with D unresolved. Trimming took off 1 base at V and 0 bases at J, with 7 bases between the two ends. Germline V CDR1 and CDR2: SEHNR, FQNEAQ (reference sequence). This CDR3 has 15 residues.

This clonotype was seen at least ten times. This rearrangement joins TRBV7-2 to TRBJ2-1; 11 nucleotides align to TRBD2. Trimming cost V 5 bases and J 0 bases; bases outside gene matches: 6. The CDR3 runs to 17 residues. Germline V gives CDR1 SGHTA, CDR2 FQGNSA. This chain's CDR3 is CASSGRLAGPSYNEQFF. CDR3 DNA sequence: TGTGCCAGCAGCGGCAGACTAGCGGGACCCTCCTACAATGAGCAGTTCTTC.

The gene calls are TRBV7-2 and TRBJ1-5; tentatively, D is TRBD1 (6 bases). Per germline, CDR1 SGHTA and CDR2 FQGNSA. V shed 5 bases and J shed 3 bases, with 11 bases lying between them. The CDR3 totals 14 residues. CDR3 amino acids: CASSPRGSNQPQHF. The CDR3 DNA is TGTGCCAGCAGCCCCAGGGGATCCAATCAGCCCCAGCATTTT. The full variable domain, completed using reference TRBV7-2 and TRBJ1-5, is GAGVSQSPSNKVTEKGKDVELRCDPISGHTALYWYRQSLGQGLEFLIYFQGNSAPDKSGLPSDRFSAERTGGSVSTLTIQRTQQEDSAVYLCASSPRGSNQPQHFGDGTRLSIL.

This clonotype was seen a handful of times. The genes are TRBV19 and TRBJ1-5, with unresolved D. Germline CDR1 is LNHDA and CDR2 is SQIVND (reference sequence). There are 14 residues in the CDR3. V was clipped by 7 bases and J by 4 bases, with 14 bases between them. CDR3 nucleotides: TGTGCCAGTAAGGACGGCCTCGAGAATCAGCCCCAGCATTTT. Protein: CASKDGLENQPQHF.